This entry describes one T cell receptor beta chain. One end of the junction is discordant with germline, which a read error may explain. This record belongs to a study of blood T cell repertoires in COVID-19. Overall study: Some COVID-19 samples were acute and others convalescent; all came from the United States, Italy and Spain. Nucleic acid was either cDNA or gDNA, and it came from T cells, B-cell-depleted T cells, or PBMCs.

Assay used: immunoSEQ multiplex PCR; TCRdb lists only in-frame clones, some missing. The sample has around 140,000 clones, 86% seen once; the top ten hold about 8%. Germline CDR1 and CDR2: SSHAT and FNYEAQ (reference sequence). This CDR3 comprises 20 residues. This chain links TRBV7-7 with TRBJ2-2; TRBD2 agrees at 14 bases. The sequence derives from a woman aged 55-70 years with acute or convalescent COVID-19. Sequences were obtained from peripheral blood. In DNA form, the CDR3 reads TGTGCTAGCAGCTTGCGAGCCGGGACTAGCGGGGGTCCCTTCGGCGGGGAGCTGTTTTTT. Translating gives CASSLRAGTSGGPFGGELFF.